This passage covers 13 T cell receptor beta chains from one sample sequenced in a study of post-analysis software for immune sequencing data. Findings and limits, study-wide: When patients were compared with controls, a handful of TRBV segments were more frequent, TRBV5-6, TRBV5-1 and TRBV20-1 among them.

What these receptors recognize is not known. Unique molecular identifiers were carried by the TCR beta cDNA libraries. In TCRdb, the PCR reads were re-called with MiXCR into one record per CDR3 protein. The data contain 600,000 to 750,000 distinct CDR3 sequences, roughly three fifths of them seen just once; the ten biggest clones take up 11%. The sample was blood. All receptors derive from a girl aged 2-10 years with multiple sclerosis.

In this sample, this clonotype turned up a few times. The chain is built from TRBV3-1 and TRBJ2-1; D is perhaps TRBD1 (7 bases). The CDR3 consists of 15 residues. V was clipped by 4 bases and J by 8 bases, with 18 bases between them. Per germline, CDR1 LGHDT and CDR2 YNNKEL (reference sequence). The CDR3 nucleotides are TGTGCCAGCAGCCCAGGGGGGAGGAGGGGCGATGAGCAGTTCTTC. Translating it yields CASSPGGRRGDEQFF.

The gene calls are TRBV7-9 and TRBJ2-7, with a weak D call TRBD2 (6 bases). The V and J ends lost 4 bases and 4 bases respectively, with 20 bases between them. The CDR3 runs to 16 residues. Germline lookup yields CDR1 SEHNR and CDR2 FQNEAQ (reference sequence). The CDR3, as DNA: TGTGCCAGCAGCTCGTCGGTGTTCGGGAGAGGGTACGAGCAGTACTTC. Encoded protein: CASSSSVFGRGYEQYF.

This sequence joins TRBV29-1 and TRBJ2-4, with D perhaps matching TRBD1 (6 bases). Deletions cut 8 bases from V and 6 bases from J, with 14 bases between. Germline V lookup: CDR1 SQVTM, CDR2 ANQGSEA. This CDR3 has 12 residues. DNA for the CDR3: TGCAGCCTACGGACAGAGAGAAACATTCAGTACTTC. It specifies CSLRTERNIQYF.

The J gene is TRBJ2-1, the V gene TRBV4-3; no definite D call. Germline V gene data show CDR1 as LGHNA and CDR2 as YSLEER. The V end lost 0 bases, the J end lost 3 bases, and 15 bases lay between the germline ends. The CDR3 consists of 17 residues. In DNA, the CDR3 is TGCGCCAGCAGCCAAGAGGTCGCCTATCCTGTCTACAATGAGCAGTTCTTC. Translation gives CASSQEVAYPVYNEQFF.

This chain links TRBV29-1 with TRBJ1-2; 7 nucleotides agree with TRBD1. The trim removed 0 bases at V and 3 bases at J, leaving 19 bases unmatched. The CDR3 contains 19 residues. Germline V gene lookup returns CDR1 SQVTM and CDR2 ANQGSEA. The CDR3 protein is CSVEDPHLGDSGKYYGYTF. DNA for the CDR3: TGCAGCGTTGAAGATCCTCACCTTGGGGACAGTGGGAAGTACTATGGCTACACCTTC. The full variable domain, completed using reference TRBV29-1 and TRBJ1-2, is SAVISQKPSRDICQRGTSLTIQCQVDSQVTMMFWYRQQPGQSLTLIATANQGSEATYESGFVIDKFPISRPNLTFSTLTVSNMSPEDSSIYLCSVEDPHLGDSGKYYGYTFGSGTRLTVV.

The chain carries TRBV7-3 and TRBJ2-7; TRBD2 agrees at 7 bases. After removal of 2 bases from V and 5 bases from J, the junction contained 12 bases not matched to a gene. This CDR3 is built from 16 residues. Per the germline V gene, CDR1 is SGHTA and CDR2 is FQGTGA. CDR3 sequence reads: CASSLGAGAGGNEQYF. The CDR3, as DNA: TGTGCCAGCAGCTTAGGGGCGGGAGCCGGAGGAAACGAGCAGTACTTC.

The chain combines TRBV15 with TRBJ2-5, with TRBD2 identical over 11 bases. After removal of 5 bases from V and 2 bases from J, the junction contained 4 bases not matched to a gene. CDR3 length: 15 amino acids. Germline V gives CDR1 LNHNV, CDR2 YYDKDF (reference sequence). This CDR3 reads CATSPRTSGQETQYF. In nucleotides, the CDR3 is TGTGCCACCAGCCCTCGGACTAGCGGGCAAGAGACCCAGTACTTC.

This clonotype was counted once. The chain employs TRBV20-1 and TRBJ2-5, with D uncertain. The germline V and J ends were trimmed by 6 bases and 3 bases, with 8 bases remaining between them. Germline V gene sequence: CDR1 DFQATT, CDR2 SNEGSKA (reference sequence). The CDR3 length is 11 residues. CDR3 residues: CSANQKETQYF. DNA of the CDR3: TGCAGTGCAAACCAGAAAGAGACCCAGTACTTC.

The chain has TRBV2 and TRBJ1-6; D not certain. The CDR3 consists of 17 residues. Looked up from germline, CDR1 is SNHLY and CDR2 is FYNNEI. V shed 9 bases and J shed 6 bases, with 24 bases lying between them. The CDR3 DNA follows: TGTGCCAGTCTATTTACAGTCCTAAAAGAAGTTAATTCACCCCTCCACTTT. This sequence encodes CASLFTVLKEVNSPLHF.

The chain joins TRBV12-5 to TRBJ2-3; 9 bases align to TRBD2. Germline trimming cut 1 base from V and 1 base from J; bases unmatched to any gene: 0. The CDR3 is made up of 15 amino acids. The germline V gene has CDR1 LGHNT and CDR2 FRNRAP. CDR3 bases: TGTGCTAGTGGTTTGGGGACTAGCGGCACAGATACGCAGTATTTT. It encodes CASGLGTSGTDTQYF.

This CDR3 is CSVERRLAGGPLHNEQFF. The CDR3 DNA reads TGCAGCGTTGAACGGCGACTAGCGGGAGGGCCGCTCCACAATGAGCAGTTCTTC. This chain connects TRBV29-1 to TRBJ2-1, with 14 nucleotides matching TRBD2. Trimming took 2 bases from V and 5 from J; bases not matched to a gene: 11. The CDR3 has 18 residues. Germline lookup yields CDR1 SQVTM and CDR2 ANQGSEA.

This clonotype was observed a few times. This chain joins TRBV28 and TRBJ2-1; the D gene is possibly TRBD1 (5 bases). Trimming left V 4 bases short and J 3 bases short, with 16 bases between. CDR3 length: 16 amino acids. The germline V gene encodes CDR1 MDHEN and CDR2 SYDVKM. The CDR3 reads CASSYGSQGHYNEQFF. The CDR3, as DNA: TGTGCCAGCAGTTACGGTAGCCAAGGACACTACAATGAGCAGTTCTTC. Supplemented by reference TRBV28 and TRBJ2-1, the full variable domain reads DVKVTQSSRYLVKRTGEKVFLECVQDMDHENMFWYRQDPGLGLRLIYFSYDVKMKEKGDIPEGYSVSREKKERFSLILESASTNQTSMYLCASSYGSQGHYNEQFFGPGTRLTVL.

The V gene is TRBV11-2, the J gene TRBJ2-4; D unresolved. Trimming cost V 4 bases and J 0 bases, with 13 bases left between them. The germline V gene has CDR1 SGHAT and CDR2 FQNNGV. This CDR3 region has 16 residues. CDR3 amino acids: CASSWELTSAKNIQYF. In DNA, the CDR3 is TGTGCCAGCAGCTGGGAACTGACTTCAGCCAAAAACATTCAGTACTTC.